The entry below describes one TCR beta chain. The sample is drawn from a study of shared T cell receptors in the human thymus. Clones were sequenced by immunoSEQ multiplex PCR, and TCRdb holds only the in-frame ones, with some missing. Here the sample spans 650,000 to 950,000 clones, 80% to 90% being singletons. These data were likewise used in another study, on human thymus T cells. As that study records: Among thymic and blood repertoires, usage of V and J genes appeared biased.

Sequenced sample: thymocytes. The source is a girl in the first two years of life with a congenital heart defect.

The CDR3 reads CASSPEYNEKLFF. Written as DNA, the CDR3 is TGTGCCAGCAGCCCCGAGTATAATGAAAAACTGTTTTTT. The chain uses TRBV14 and TRBJ1-4; D is unresolved. Trimming removed 4 bases from V and 4 bases from J, with 7 bases in between. CDR1 and CDR2 from the germline V gene are SGHDN and FVKESK. The CDR3 consists of 13 residues.